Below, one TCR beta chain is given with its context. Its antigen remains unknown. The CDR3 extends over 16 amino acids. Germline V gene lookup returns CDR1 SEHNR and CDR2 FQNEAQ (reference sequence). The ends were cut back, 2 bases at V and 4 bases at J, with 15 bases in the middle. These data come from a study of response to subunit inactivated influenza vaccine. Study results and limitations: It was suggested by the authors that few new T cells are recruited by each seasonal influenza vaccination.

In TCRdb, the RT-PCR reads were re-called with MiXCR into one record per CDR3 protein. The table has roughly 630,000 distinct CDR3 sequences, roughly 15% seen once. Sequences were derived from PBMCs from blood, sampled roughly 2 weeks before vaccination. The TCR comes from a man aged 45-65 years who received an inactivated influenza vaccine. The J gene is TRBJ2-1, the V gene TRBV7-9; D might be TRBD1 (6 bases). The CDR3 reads CASSLIGTRDYNEQFF. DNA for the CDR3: TGTGCCAGCAGCTTAATAGGGACACGGGATTACAATGAGCAGTTCTTC. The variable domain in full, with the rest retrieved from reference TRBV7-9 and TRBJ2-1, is DTGVSQNPRHKITKRGQNVTFRCDPISEHNRLYWYRQTLGQGPEFLTYFQNEAQLEKSRLLSDRFSAERPKGSFSTLEIQRTEQGDSAMYLCASSLIGTRDYNEQFFGPGTRLTVL.